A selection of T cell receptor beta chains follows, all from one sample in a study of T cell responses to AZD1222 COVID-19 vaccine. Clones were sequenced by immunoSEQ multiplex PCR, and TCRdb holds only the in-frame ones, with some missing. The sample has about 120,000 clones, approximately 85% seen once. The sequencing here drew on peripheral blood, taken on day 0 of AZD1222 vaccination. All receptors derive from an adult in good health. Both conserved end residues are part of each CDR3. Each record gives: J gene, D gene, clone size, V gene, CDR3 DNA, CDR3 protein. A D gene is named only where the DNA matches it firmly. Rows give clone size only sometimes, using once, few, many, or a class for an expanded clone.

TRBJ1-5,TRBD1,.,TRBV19,TGTGCCAGTAGAGACCCCGGGACAGCTCTTCTCGGGAGCAATCAGCCCCAGCATTTT,CASRDPGTALLGSNQPQHF
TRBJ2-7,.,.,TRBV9,TGTGCCAGCAGAACAGGGAGCTCCTACGAGCAGTACTTC,CASRTGSSYEQYF
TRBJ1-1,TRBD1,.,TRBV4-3,TGCGCCAGCAGCTTTACAGGGGGCACTGAAGCTTTCTTT,CASSFTGGTEAFF
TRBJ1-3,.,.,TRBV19,TGTGCCAGTAGTATTGCAGGCTCTGGAAACACCATATATTTT,CASSIAGSGNTIYF
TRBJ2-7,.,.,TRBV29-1,TGCAGCGTTGCCCACTACGAGCAGTACTTC,CSVAHYEQYF
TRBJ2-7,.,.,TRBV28,TGTGCCAGCAGTTTATCGCGGGGTACCGAGCAGTACTTC,CASSLSRGTEQYF
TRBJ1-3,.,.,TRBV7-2,TGTGCCGCCGGCGGGGTCTCTGGAAACACCATATATTTT,CAAGGVSGNTIYF
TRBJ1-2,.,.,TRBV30,TGTGCCTGGAGCCCCGGATCCTATGGCTACACCTTC,CAWSPGSYGYTF
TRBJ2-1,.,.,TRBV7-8,TGTGCCAGCAGTTACCAAACAGGGTATGAGCAGTTCTTC,CASSYQTGYEQFF
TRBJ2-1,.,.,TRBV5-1,TGCGCCAGCAGCTCTCCCCGGGGCTACAATGAGCAGTTCTTC,CASSSPRGYNEQFF
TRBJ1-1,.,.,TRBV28,TGTGCCAGCAGTTTCCCGGGTGGGACTGAAGCTTTCTTT,CASSFPGGTEAFF
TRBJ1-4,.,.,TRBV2,TGTGCCAGCAGGGGGACGCCCTCTGAAAAACTGTTTTTT,CASRGTPSEKLFF
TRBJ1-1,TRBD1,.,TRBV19,TGTGCCAGTAGGATACAGGGGGCGAGCACTGAAGCTTTCTTT,CASRIQGASTEAFF
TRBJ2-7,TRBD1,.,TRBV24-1,TGTGCCACCAGTGATTCGGGACAGGGGGCTTACGAGCAGTACTTC,CATSDSGQGAYEQYF
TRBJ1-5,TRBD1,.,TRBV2,TGTGCCAGCACCGGACAGGGGAGAGTTCAGCCCCAGCATTTT,CASTGQGRVQPQHF
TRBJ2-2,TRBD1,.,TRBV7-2,TGTGCCAGCAGGCCGGGACAGGGGCGGACCGGGGAGCTGTTTTTT,CASRPGQGRTGELFF
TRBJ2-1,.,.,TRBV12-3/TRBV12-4,TGTGCCAGCAGTTTTTTCAATGAGCAGTTCTTC,CASSFFNEQFF
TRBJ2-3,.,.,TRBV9,TGTGCCAGCAGCGTAGCTAGCACAGATACGCAGTATTTT,CASSVASTDTQYF
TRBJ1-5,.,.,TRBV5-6,TGTGCCAGCAGCTTGTTCGGGGGATCCTTGGGGGGCAATCAGCCCCAGCATTTT,CASSLFGGSLGGNQPQHF
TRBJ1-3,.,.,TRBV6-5,TGTGCCAGCAGTTCCACTGGAAACACCATATATTTT,CASSSTGNTIYF
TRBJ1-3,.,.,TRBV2,TGTGCCAGCAGTGAAATACCTTACTCTGGAAACACCATATATTTT,CASSEIPYSGNTIYF
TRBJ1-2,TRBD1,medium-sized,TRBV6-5,TGTGCCAGCAGTTACAAAACCGGGACAGGGACCTATGGCTACACCTTC,CASSYKTGTGTYGYTF
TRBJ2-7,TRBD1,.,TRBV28,TGTGCCAGCAGTTTTCGGGACAGGTCTTACGAGCAGTACTTC,CASSFRDRSYEQYF
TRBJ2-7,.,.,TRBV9,TGTGCCAGCAGCGTAGCAGGGTCTGACGAGCAGTACTTC,CASSVAGSDEQYF
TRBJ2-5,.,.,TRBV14,TGTGCCAGCAGCCTTGACAGGTACCAAGAGACCCAGTACTTC,CASSLDRYQETQYF
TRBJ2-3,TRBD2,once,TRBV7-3,TGTGCCAGCAGTTCGGGAGGAGATACGCAGTATTTT,CASSSGGDTQYF
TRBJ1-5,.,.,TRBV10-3,TGTGCCGTCTCGTCCGGGGAGCTCCAGCATTTT,CAVSSGELQHF
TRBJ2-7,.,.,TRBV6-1,TGTGCCAGCAGTGAGGCTCGTCGGGAGCTCCTAGGCTCCTACGAGCAGTACTTC,CASSEARRELLGSYEQYF
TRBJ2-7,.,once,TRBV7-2,TGTGCCAGCAGCTACCCGGGAGCCCCCTACGAGCAGTACTTC,CASSYPGAPYEQYF
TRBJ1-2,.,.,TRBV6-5,TGTGCCAGCAGTTACTCGAGCAGGGACGATGGCTACACCTTC,CASSYSSRDDGYTF
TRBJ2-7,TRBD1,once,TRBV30,TGTGCCTGGGGGACAGACCTTAGTTCCTACGAGCAGTACTTC,CAWGTDLSSYEQYF
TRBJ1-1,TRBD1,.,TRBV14,TGTGCCAGCAGCCGCCAGGGACAGGGGGCCCAGTGGCGCACTGAAGCTTTCTTT,CASSRQGQGAQWRTEAFF
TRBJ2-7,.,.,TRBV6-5,TGTGCCAGCACAGGGGCTCGCAGGGCCTGGGGAGAGCAGTACTTC,CASTGARRAWGEQYF
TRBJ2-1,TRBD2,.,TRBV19,TGTGCCAGTAGTATAGATTTTATGGGGGGGAATGAGCAGTTCTTC,CASSIDFMGGNEQFF
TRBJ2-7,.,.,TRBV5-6,TGTGCCAGCAGCTTGGTTCGTCAGGGGTACGAGCAGTACTTC,CASSLVRQGYEQYF
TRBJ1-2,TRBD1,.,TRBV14,TGTGCCAGCAGCCCGACAGGGATTCCCTATGGCTACACCTTC,CASSPTGIPYGYTF
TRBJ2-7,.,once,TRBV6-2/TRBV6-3,TGTGCCAGCAGTTACGGGGGGCTCCCCTACGAGCAGTACTTC,CASSYGGLPYEQYF
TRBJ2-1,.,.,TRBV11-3,TGTGCCAGCAGCTTAGATCAGAGAGGTGAGCAGTTCTTC,CASSLDQRGEQFF
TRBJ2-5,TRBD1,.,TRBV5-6,TGTGCCAGCAGCTTGGTTACAGGGGCCCTAACTAAGACCCAGTACTTC,CASSLVTGALTKTQYF
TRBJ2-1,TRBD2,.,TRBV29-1,TGCAGCGTTGGAAGAGGGACTAGCGGGAGGTACAATGAGCAGTTCTTC,CSVGRGTSGRYNEQFF
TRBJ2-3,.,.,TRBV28,TGTGCCAGCAGAACTGGGGGAAGCACAGATACGCAGTATTTT,CASRTGGSTDTQYF
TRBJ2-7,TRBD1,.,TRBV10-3,TGTGCCATCAGTCCGGGACAGGGCTCCTACGAGCAGTACTTC,CAISPGQGSYEQYF
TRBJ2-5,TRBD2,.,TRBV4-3,TGCGCCAGCAGCCAGCGGGGACTAGCAGAGACCCAGTACTTC,CASSQRGLAETQYF
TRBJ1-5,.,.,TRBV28,TGTGCCAGCAGACCTTCGGGGCGCAATCAGCCCCAGCATTTT,CASRPSGRNQPQHF
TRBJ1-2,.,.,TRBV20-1,TGCAGTGCTAGTCCACCCCGAGGGGGTGCCTATGGCTACACCTTC,CSASPPRGGAYGYTF
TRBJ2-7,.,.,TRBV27,TGTGCCAGCAGTTTGGGGGCAGGAAACTCCTACGAGCAGTACTTC,CASSLGAGNSYEQYF
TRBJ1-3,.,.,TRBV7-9,TGTGCCAGCAGCCCCTCGGGAAACACCATATATTTT,CASSPSGNTIYF
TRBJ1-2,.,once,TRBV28,TGTGCCGCCGACAGTAGGACCCTATATGGCTACACCTTC,CAADSRTLYGYTF
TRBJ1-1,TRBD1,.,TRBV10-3,TGTGCCATCAGTGGGGGACAGGGGGACACTGAAGCTTTCTTT,CAISGGQGDTEAFF
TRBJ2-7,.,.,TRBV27,TGTGCCAGCAGTTTAAGCGGTGGGAAAACCTACGAGCAGTACTTC,CASSLSGGKTYEQYF
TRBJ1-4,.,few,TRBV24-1,TGTGCCACCGCCCGGGACGACGGTGAAAAACTGTTTTTT,CATARDDGEKLFF
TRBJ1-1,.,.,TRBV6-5,TGTGCCAGCAGAATTTCCCCGGGGGGGAACACTGAAGCTTTCTTT,CASRISPGGNTEAFF
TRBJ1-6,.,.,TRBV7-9,TGTGCCAGCAGCTTAAGGGACGGGAATTCACCCCTCCACTTT,CASSLRDGNSPLHF
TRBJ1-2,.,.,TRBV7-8,TGTGCCAGCAGCCCAGGGGCTAACTATGGCTACACCTTC,CASSPGANYGYTF